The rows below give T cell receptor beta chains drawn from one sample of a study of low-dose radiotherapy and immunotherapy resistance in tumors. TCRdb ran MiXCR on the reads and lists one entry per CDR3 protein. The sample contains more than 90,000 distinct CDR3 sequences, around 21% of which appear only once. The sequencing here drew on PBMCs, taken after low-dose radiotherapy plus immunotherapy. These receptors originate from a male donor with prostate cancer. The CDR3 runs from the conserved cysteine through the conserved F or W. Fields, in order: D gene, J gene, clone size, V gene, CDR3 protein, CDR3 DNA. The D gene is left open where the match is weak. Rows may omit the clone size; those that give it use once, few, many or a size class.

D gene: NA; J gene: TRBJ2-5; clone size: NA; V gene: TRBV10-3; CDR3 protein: CAISAGWETQYF; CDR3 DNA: TGTGCCATCAGTGCAGGATGGGAGACCCAGTACTTC
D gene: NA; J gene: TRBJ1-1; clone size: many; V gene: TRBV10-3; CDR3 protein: CAIRGIADTEAFF; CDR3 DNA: TGTGCCATTCGAGGGATCGCGGACACTGAAGCTTTCTTT
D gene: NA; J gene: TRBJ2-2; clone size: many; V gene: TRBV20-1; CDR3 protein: CSARPGIDRPNTGELFF; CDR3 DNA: TGCAGTGCTAGGCCGGGTATAGACAGGCCGAACACCGGGGAGCTGTTTTTT
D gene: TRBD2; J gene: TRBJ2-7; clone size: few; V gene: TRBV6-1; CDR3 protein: CASGSAASGGYEQYF; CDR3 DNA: TGTGCCAGCGGAAGCGCGGCTAGCGGGGGATACGAGCAGTACTTC
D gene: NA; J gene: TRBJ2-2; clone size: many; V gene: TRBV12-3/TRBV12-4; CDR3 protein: CASSPHGPGTHGELFF; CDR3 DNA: TGTGCCAGCAGTCCTCACGGGCCGGGGACCCACGGGGAGCTGTTTTTT
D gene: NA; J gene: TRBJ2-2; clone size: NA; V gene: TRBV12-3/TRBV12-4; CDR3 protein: CASRPSTGELFF; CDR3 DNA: TGTGCCAGCAGACCTTCCACCGGGGAGCTGTTTTTT
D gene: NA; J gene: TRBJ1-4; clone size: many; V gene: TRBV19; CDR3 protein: CASSRSRQPTEKLFF; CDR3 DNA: TGTGCCAGTAGTCGTTCTCGGCAGCCCACTGAAAAACTGTTTTTT
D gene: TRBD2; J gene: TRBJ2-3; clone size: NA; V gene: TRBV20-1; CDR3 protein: CSADELAGGPDTQYF; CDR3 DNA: TGCAGTGCTGACGAACTAGCGGGGGGGCCAGATACGCAGTATTTT
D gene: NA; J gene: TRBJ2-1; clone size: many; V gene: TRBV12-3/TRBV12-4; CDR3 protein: CASSSNDLSYNEQFF; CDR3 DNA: TGTGCCAGCAGTTCGAACGACCTCTCCTACAATGAGCAGTTCTTC
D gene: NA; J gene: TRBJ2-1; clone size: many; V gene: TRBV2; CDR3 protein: CASSDGDVTYNEQFF; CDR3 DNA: TGTGCCAGCAGTGACGGGGACGTAACCTACAATGAGCAGTTCTTC
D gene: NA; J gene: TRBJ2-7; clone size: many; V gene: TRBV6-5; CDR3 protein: CASRQGTHEQYF; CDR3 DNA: TGTGCCAGCAGACAGGGAACCCACGAGCAGTACTTC
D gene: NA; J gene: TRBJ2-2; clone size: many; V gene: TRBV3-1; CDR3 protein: CASSPGPGLPHTGELFF; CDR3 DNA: TGTGCCAGCAGCCCAGGGCCAGGGCTACCGCACACCGGGGAGCTGTTTTTT
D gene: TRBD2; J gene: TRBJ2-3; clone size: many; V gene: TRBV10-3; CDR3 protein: CAISESISGGTDTQYF; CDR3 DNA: TGTGCCATCAGTGAGTCGATTAGCGGGGGTACAGATACGCAGTATTTT
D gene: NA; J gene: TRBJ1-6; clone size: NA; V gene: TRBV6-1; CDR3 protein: CASSEAGAGAPLHF; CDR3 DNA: TGTGCCAGCAGTGAAGCGGGGGCAGGGGCACCCCTCCACTTT
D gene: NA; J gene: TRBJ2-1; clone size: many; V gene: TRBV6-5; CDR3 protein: CASSLGRRGHLYNEQFF; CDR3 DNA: TGTGCCAGCAGTTTGGGTCGGAGGGGACACCTTTACAATGAGCAGTTCTTC
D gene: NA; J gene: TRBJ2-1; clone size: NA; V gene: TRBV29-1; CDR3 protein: CSGSIRGPGHEQFF; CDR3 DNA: TGCAGCGGTTCAATCCGGGGCCCGGGTCATGAGCAGTTCTTC
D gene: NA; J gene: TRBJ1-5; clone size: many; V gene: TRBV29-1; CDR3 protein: CSVLMGSSQPQHF; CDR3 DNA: TGCAGCGTTCTGATGGGGTCGAGCCAGCCCCAGCATTTT
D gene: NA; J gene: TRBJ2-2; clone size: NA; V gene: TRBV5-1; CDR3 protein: CASSLNRRGELFF; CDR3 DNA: TGCGCCAGCAGCTTGAACAGGAGGGGGGAGCTGTTTTTT
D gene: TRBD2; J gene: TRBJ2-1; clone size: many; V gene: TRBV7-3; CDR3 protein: CASSFAGGASGNEQFF; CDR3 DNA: TGTGCCAGCAGCTTTGCCGGGGGGGCCTCCGGTAATGAGCAGTTCTTC
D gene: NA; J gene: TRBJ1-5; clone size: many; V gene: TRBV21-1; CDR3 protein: CASSKNGIPRLDVDQPQHF; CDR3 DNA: TGTGCCAGCAGCAAAAACGGTATTCCCAGGCTGGACGTGGATCAGCCCCAGCATTTT
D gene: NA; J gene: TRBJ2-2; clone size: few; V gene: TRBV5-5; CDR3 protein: CASSPPSGVATGELFF; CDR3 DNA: TGTGCCAGCAGCCCACCCAGTGGGGTGGCTACCGGGGAGCTGTTTTTT
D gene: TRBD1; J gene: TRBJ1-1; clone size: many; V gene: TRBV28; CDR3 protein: CASSSIGTGDRTEAFF; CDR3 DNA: TGTGCCAGCAGTTCCATAGGGACAGGGGATCGGACTGAAGCTTTCTTT
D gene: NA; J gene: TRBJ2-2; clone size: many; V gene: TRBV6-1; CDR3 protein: CASSEALIAGLPNTGELFF; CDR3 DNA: TGTGCCAGCAGTGAAGCCCTCATCGCGGGATTGCCGAACACCGGGGAGCTGTTTTTT
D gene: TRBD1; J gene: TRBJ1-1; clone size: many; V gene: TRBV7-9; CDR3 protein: CATRGQGATEAFF; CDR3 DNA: TGTGCCACCAGGGGACAGGGGGCCACTGAAGCTTTCTTT
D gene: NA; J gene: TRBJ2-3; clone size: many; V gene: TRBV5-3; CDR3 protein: CASSWGVTRDTQYF; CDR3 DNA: TGTGCCAGCAGTTGGGGTGTAACGAGAGATACGCAGTATTTT
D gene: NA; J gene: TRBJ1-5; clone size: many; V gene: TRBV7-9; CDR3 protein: CASSLGPMGPQPQHF; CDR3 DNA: TGTGCCAGCAGCTTGGGCCCTATGGGGCCTCAGCCCCAGCATTTT
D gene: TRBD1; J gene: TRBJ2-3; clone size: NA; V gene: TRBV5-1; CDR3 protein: CASSATGAADTQYF; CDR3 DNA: TGCGCCAGCAGCGCTACAGGGGCGGCAGATACGCAGTATTTT
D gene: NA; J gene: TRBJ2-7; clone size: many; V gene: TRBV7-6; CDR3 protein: CASSPHEGPSYEQYF; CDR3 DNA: TGTGCCAGCAGCCCACATGAGGGGCCCTCCTACGAGCAGTACTTC
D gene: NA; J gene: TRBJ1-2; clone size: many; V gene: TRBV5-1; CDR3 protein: CASSKQGEDGYTF; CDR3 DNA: TGCGCCAGCAGCAAGCAGGGTGAGGATGGCTACACCTTC
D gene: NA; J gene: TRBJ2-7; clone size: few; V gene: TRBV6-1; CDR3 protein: CASSVLPAGEQYF; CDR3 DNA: TGTGCCAGCAGTGTACTTCCCGCGGGGGAGCAGTACTTC
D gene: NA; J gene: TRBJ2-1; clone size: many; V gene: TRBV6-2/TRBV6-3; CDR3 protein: CATLLRVPKGYNEQFF; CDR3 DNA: TGTGCCACCTTGTTGAGGGTCCCCAAGGGCTACAATGAGCAGTTCTTC
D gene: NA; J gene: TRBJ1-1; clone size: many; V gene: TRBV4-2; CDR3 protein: CASSQRVTEAFF; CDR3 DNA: TGTGCCAGCAGCCAGAGGGTAACTGAAGCTTTCTTT
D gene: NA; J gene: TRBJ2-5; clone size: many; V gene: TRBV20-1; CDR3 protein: CSGRTGETQYF; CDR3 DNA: TGCAGTGGGAGGACGGGAGAGACCCAGTACTTC
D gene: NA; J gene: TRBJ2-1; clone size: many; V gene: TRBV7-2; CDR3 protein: CASSLGHNNEQFF; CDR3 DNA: TGTGCCAGCAGTCTTGGACATAACAATGAGCAGTTCTTC
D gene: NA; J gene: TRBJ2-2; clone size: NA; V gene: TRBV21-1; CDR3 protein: CASNPLAATPGSCFF; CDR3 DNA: NA
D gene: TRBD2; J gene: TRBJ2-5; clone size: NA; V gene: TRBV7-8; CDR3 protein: CASSKSGTSGKETQYF; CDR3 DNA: TGTGCCAGCAGCAAATCCGGGACTAGCGGGAAAGAGACCCAGTACTTC
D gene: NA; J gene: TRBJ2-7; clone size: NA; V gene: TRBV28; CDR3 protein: CASSQEIDEQYF; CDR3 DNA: TGTGCCAGCAGCCAGGAAATCGACGAGCAGTACTTC
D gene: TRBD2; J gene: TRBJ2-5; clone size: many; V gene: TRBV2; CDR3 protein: CASSMGLAAQETQYF; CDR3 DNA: TGTGCCAGCAGTATGGGACTAGCGGCCCAAGAGACCCAGTACTTC
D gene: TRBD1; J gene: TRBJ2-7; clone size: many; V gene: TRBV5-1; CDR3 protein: CASSLQPGGSSYEQYF; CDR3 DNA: TGCGCCAGCAGCTTGCAACCAGGGGGCAGTTCCTACGAGCAGTACTTC
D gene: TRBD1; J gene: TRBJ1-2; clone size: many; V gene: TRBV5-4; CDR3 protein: CASSLSQGVLDGYTF; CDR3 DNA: TGTGCCAGCAGCTTGTCTCAGGGGGTGCTCGATGGCTACACCTTC
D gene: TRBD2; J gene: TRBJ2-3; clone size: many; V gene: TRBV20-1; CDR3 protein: CSAGLRGLALDTQYF; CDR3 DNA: TGCAGTGCTGGACTCCGGGGACTAGCTTTAGATACGCAGTATTTT
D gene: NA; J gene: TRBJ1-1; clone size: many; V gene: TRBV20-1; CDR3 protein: CSARGGAVNTEAFF; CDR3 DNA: TGCAGTGCTAGAGGCGGGGCCGTGAACACTGAAGCTTTCTTT
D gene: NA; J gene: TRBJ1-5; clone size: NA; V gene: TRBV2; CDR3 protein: CASRVTDHSNQPQHF; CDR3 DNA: TGTGCCAGCAGGGTGACAGACCATAGCAATCAGCCCCAGCATTTT
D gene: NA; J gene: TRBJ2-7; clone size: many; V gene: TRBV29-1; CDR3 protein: CSVEETEGGRSYEQYF; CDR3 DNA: TGCAGCGTCGAAGAAACTGAGGGGGGCCGCTCCTACGAGCAGTACTTC
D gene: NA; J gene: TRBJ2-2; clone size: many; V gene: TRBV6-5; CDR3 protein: CASSFSGNTGELFF; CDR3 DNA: TGTGCCAGCAGTTTTTCAGGGAACACCGGGGAGCTGTTTTTT
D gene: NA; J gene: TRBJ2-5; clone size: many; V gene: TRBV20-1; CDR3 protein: CSARRGGSQETQYF; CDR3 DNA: TGCAGTGCTAGAAGGGGCGGGTCGCAAGAGACCCAGTACTTC
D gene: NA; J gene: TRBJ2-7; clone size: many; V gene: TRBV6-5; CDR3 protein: CASRSRAQYGEQYF; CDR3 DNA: TGTGCCAGCAGGAGCAGGGCCCAGTATGGCGAGCAGTACTTC
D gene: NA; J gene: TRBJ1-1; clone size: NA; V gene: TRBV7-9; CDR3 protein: CASSRDPRNTEAFF; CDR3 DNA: TGTGCCAGCAGCCGAGACCCTAGGAACACTGAAGCTTTCTTT
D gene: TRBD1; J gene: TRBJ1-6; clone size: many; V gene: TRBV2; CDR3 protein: CASSATGQNNSPLHF; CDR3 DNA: TGTGCCAGCAGTGCCACGGGACAGAATAATTCACCCCTCCACTTT
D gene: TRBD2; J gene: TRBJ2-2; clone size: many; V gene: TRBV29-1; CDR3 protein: CSASSGGTRELFF; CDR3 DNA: TGCAGCGCCAGTAGCGGGGGAACCAGGGAGCTGTTTTTT
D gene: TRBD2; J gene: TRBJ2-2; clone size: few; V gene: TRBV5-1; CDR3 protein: CASKLAGGLNTGELFF; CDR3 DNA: TGCGCCAGCAAATTGGCGGGGGGATTAAACACCGGGGAGCTGTTTTTT
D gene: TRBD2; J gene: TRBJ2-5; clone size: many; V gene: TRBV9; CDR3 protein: CASSQRGAHQETQYF; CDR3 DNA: TGTGCCAGCAGCCAGCGGGGGGCCCACCAAGAGACCCAGTACTTC
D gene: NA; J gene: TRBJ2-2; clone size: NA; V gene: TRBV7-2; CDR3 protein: CASSPRVLGSGELFF; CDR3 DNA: TGTGCCAGCAGCCCTCGGGTCTTGGGGTCCGGGGAGCTGTTTTTT
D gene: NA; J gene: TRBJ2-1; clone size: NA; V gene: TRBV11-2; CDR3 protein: CASSGGEQFF; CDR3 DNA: TGTGCCAGCAGTGGGGGTGAGCAGTTCTTC
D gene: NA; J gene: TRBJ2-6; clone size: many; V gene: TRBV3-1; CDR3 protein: CASSQDLAREVFGANVLTF; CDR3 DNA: TGTGCCAGCAGCCAAGATTTGGCCAGGGAGGTGTTTGGGGCCAACGTCCTGACTTTC